The 9 T cell receptor beta chains reported below all come from one sample, sequenced in a study of identical twins. TCRdb fed the 5' RACE reads into MiXCR, producing one record per CDR3 protein. The profile shows 200,000 to 300,000 distinct CDR3 sequences, about 13% of them singletons. This sample was shared with a second study, whose subject was yellow fever vaccine responses in identical twins.

Sequenced material: memory (CD45RO+) T cells sorted from blood. The receptors shown here come from a woman aged 18-29 years in good health.

There are a few counts of this clonotype. J is TRBJ2-1 and V is TRBV12-3 or TRBV12-4, with 7 bases aligning to TRBD2. Losses at the gene ends were 7 bases for V and 3 bases for J; bases not matched to a gene: 9. CDR3 size: 15 residues. As DNA, the CDR3 is TGTGCCAGCACGTTAAGCGGGATTAACTACAATGAGCAGTTCTTC. This gives the protein CASTLSGINYNEQFF.

V and J are TRBV27 and TRBJ1-1; tentative D call: TRBD1 (5 bases). This CDR3 region has 14 residues. Germline-derived CDR1 and CDR2 are MNHEY and SMNVEV (reference sequence). V shed 5 bases and J shed 12 bases, with 22 bases lying between them. The CDR3 coding sequence is TGTGCCAGCAGTCCACCCTCCCCAGGGCCGGTAACTTTCTTT. Its protein is CASSPPSPGPVTFF.

This clonotype was seen many times. The J gene is TRBJ2-1, the V gene TRBV5-6; tentative D call: TRBD2 (6 bases). The CDR3 spans 12 residues. The germline CDR1 and CDR2 sequences are SGHDT and YYEEEE. Trimming shortened V by 4 bases and J by 12 bases, and 14 bases separated the two germline ends. For the CDR3, the DNA is TGTGCCAGCAGCCCGTCCGGGGGAAGGCAGTTCTTC. Translation: CASSPSGGRQFF. The variable domain in full, completed from reference TRBV5-6 and TRBJ2-1, reads DAGVTQSPTHLIKTRGQQVTLRCSPKSGHDTVSWYQQALGQGPQFIFQYYEEEERQRGNFPDRFSGHQFPNYSSELNVNALLLGDSALYLCASSPSGGRQFFGPGTRLTVL.

This chain connects TRBV19 to TRBJ2-2; D not certain. Germline CDR1 LNHDA, CDR2 SQIVND (reference sequence). Trimming left V 6 bases short and J 2 bases short, with 10 bases between. The CDR3 length is 14 residues. CDR3 bases: TGTGCCAGTAGATACAGAAGCAACACCGGGGAGCTGTTTTTT. It codes for CASRYRSNTGELFF. Combining the CDR3 with reference TRBV19 and TRBJ2-2 gives the whole variable domain DGGITQSPKYLFRKEGQNVTLSCEQNLNHDAMYWYRQDPGQGLRLIYYSQIVNDFQKGDIAEGYSVSREKKESFPLTVTSAQKNPTAFYLCASRYRSNTGELFFGEGSRLTVL.

The rearrangement uses TRBV5-6 and TRBJ2-7, with D possibly matching TRBD1 (5 bases). The ends were cut back, 0 bases at V and 2 bases at J, with 9 bases in the middle. Germline V gene data show CDR1 as SGHDT and CDR2 as YYEEEE. This CDR3 contains 14 residues. The CDR3: CASSLGTYTYEQYF. The CDR3 DNA follows: TGTGCCAGCAGCTTGGGGACATATACCTACGAGCAGTACTTC.

Regarding this clonotype: The germline gene is not matched at one end of the junction; a read error may be the cause. The chain combines TRBV3-1 with TRBJ2-3, with D perhaps matching TRBD1 (6 bases). Germline CDR1 reads LGHDT; CDR2 reads YNNKEL (reference sequence). This CDR3 has 16 amino acids. CDR3 coding DNA: TGTACCAGCAGCCTTCGCCGGGACACATACACAGATACGCAGTATTTT. It is translated as CTSSLRRDTYTDTQYF.

The CDR3: CASSGGNPDEQYF. In DNA form, the CDR3 reads TGTGCCAGCAGTGGCGGGAACCCCGACGAGCAGTACTTC. V is TRBV6-1 and J is TRBJ2-7, with a weak D call TRBD2 (6 bases). With 4 bases removed from V and 5 bases from J, the gap between germline ends came to 12 bases. This CDR3 has 13 residues. Germline V gene data show CDR1 as MNHNS and CDR2 as SASEGT.

The V gene is TRBV7-8, the J gene TRBJ1-1; D remains ambiguous. The CDR3 extends over 14 amino acids. Per the germline V gene, CDR1 is SGHVS and CDR2 is FQNEAQ. Trimming removed 0 bases at V and 6 bases at J, with 11 bases between. The CDR3, as DNA: TGTGCCAGCAGCTTAGCTCCAGAGGCCCCTGAAGCTTTCTTT. This translates into CASSLAPEAPEAFF.

In DNA, the CDR3 is TGTGCCAGCAGACAGGTAAATGAGCAGTTCTTC. Protein product: CASRQVNEQFF. This sequence joins TRBV25-1 and TRBJ2-1; TRBD1 is a possible D gene (5 bases). The CDR3 has 11 residues. V lost 6 bases, J lost 7 bases, and 7 bases lay in between. Per germline, CDR1 MGHDK and CDR2 SYGVNS.